This TCR beta chain comes out of a study of T-cell memory formation after mild COVID-19. TCRdb ran MiXCR on the 5' RACE reads and lists one entry per CDR3 protein. This table holds roughly 500,000 distinct CDR3 sequences, around 21% found once. The length of the CDR3 is 16 residues. V was shortened by 5 bases and J by 5 bases, with 21 bases between the two germline ends. Germline V lookup: CDR1 SGHRS, CDR2 YFSETQ. The rearrangement uses TRBV5-1 and TRBJ2-3; D could derive from TRBD1 or TRBD2 (5 bases each). Sequenced material: PBMCs or a T cell subset sorted from them (not recorded which). The source of this sequence is an adult woman who had mild COVID-19 (a few samples of this study predate the infection). Cell type and time point are not known. This chain's CDR3 is CASSLLGGLSGDTQYF. The CDR3 region has the DNA TGCGCCAGCAGTTTGCTTGGGGGTCTTTCAGGAGATACGCAGTATTTT.